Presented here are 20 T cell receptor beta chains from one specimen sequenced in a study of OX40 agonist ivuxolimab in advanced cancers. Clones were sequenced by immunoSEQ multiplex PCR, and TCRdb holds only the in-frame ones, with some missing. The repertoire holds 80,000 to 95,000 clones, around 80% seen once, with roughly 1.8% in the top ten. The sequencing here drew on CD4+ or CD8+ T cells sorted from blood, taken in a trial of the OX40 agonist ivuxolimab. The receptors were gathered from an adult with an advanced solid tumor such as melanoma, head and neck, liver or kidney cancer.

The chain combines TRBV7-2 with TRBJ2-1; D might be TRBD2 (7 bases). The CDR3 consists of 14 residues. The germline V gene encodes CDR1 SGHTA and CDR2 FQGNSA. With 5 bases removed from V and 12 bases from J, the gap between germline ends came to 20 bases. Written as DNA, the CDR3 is TGTGCCAGCAGCCAAGGGGGAGGGGCGTTAGGGCAGTTCTTC. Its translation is CASSQGGGALGQFF.

CDR3 residues: CASSLAHSDSDLEQFF. CDR3 nucleotides: TGTGCCAGCAGCTTAGCCCACTCGGACTCAGACCTTGAGCAGTTCTTC. The chain is built from TRBV7-2 and TRBJ2-1; D may be TRBD2 (5 bases). Germline assignment: CDR1 SGHTA and CDR2 FQGNSA. V gave up 0 bases and J gave up 9 bases, with 18 bases separating them. The CDR3 runs 16 residues.

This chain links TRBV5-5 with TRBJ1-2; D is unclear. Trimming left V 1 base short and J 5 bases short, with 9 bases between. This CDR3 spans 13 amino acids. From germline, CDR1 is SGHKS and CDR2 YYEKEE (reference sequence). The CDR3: CASSLQMVYGYTF. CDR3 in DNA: TGTGCCAGCAGCTTGCAGATGGTTTATGGCTACACCTTC. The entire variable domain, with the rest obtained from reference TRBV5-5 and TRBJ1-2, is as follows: DAGVTQSPTHLIKTRGQQVTLRCSPISGHKSVSWYQQVLGQGPQFIFQYYEKEERGRGNFPDRFSARQFPNYSSELNVNALLLGDSALYLCASSLQMVYGYTFGSGTRLTVV.

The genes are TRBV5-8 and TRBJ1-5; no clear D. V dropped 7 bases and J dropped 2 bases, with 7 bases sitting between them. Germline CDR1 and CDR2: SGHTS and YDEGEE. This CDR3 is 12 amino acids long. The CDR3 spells CASGLRNQPQHF. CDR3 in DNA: TGTGCCAGCGGCCTCCGCAATCAGCCCCAGCATTTT.

This CDR3 reads CASSMYTNEKLFF. The CDR3 region has the DNA TGTGCCAGTAGTATGTATACTAATGAAAAACTGTTTTTT. The chain is built from TRBV19 and TRBJ1-4; D is undetermined. The CDR3 spans 13 residues. CDR1 LNHDA and CDR2 SQIVND come from the germline V gene (reference sequence). With 3 bases removed from V and 2 bases from J, the gap between germline ends came to 4 bases. The full variable domain, in which reference TRBV19 and TRBJ1-4 provide the parts outside the CDR3, is DGGITQSPKYLFRKEGQNVTLSCEQNLNHDAMYWYRQDPGQGLRLIYYSQIVNDFQKGDIAEGYSVSREKKESFPLTVTSAQKNPTAFYLCASSMYTNEKLFFGSGTQLSVL.

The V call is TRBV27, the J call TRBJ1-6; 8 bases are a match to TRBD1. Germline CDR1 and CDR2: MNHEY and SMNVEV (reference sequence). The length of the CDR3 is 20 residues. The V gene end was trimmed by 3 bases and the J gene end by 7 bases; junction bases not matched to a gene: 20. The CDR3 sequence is CASSFGRSGRGPQVNSPLHF. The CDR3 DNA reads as TGTGCCAGCAGTTTTGGCCGGTCGGGCAGGGGGCCCCAGGTCAATTCACCCCTCCACTTT.

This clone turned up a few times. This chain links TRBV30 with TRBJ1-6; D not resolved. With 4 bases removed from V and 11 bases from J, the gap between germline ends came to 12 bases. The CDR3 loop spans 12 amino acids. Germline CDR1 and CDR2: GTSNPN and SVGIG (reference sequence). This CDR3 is CAWNTDWAPLHF. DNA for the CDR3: TGTGCCTGGAACACCGACTGGGCACCCCTCCACTTT.

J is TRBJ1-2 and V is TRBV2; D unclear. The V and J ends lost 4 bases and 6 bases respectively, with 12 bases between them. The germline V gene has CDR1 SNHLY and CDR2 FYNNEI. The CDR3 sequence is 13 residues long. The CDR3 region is CASSGQTADGYTF. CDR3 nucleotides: TGTGCCAGCAGTGGCCAGACCGCGGATGGCTACACCTTC. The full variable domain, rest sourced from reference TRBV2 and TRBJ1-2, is EPEVTQTPSHQVTQMGQEVILRCVPISNHLYFYWYRQILGQKVEFLVSFYNNEISEKSEIFDDQFSVERPDGSNFTLKIRSTKLEDSAMYFCASSGQTADGYTFGSGTRLTVV.

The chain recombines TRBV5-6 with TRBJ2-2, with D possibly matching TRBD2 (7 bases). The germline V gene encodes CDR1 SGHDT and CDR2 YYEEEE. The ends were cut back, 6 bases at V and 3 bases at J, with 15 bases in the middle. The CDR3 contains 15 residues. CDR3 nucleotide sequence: TGTGCCAGCACCTGGGGGGGGCAGGACACCGGGGAGCTGTTTTTT. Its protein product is CASTWGGQDTGELFF.

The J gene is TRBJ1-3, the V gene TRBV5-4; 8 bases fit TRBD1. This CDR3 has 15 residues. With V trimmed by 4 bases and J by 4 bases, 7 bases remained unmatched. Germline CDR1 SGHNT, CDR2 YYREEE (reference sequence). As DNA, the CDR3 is TGTGCCAGCAGCGCTGGACAGGGAGCCGGAAACACCATATATTTT. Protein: CASSAGQGAGNTIYF.

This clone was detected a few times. This CDR3 is CASSLRDSAVHTEAFF. The CDR3 DNA sequence: TGTGCCAGCAGTTTACGGGACAGTGCTGTCCACACTGAAGCTTTCTTT. V is TRBV28 and J is TRBJ1-1; TRBD1 matches at 7 bases. CDR1 is MDHEN, CDR2 SYDVKM, per germline. With V trimmed by 2 bases and J by 3 bases, 9 bases remained unmatched. The CDR3 has 16 amino acids.

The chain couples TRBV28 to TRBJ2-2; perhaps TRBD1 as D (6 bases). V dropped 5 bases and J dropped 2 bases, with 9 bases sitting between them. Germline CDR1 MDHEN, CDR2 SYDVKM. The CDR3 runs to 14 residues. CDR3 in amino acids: CASSAGTNTGELFF. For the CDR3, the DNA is TGTGCCAGCAGTGCCGGGACAAACACCGGGGAGCTGTTTTTT.

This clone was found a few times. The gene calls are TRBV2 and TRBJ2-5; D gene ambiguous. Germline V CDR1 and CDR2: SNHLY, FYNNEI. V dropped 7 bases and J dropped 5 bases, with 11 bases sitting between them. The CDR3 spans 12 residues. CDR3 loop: CASMVSRETQYF. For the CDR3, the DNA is TGTGCCAGCATGGTTAGCCGGGAGACCCAGTACTTC.

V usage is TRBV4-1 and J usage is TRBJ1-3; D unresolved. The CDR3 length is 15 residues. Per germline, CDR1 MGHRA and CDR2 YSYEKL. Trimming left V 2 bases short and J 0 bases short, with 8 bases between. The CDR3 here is CASSQIWDSGNTIYF. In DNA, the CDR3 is TGCGCCAGCAGCCAAATTTGGGACTCTGGAAACACCATATATTTT.

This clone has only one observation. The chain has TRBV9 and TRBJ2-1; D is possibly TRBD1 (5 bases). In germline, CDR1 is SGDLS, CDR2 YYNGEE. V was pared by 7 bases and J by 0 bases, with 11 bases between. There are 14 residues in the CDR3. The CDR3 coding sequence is TGTGCCAGCGGGAAAGACAGCTCCTACAATGAGCAGTTCTTC. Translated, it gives CASGKDSSYNEQFF.

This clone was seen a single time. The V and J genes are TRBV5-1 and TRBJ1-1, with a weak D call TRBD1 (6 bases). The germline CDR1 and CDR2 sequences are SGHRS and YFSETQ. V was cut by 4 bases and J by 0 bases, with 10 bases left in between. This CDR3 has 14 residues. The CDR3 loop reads CASSQQGMNTEAFF. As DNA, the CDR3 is TGCGCCAGCAGCCAACAGGGTATGAACACTGAAGCTTTCTTT.

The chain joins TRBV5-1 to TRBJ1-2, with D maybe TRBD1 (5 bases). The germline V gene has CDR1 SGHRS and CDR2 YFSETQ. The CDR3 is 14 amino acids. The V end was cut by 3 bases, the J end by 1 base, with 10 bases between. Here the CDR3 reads CASSSGLSNYGYTF. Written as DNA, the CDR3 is TGCGCCAGCAGCTCGGGACTGAGTAACTATGGCTACACCTTC.

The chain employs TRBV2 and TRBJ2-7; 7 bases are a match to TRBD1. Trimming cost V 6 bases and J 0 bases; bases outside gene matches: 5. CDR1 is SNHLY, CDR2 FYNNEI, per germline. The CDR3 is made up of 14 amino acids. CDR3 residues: CASRGQRSSYEQYF. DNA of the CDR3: TGTGCCAGCAGGGGACAGAGGAGCTCCTACGAGCAGTACTTC.

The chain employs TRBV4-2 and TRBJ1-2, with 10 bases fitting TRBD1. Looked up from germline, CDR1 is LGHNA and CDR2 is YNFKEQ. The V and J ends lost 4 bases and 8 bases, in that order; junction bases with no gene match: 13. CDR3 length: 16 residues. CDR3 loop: CASSPVRRDRGSGYTF. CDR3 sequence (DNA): TGTGCCAGCAGCCCGGTCCGCCGGGACAGGGGAAGCGGCTACACCTTC.

In nucleotides, the CDR3 is TGCGCCAGCAGAGCCGGGACTAGCATTATGGGGGAGCTGTTTTTT. This translates into CASRAGTSIMGELFF. V gene TRBV5-1 combines with J gene TRBJ2-2; TRBD2 matches 9 bases. There are 15 residues in the CDR3. CDR1 is SGHRS and CDR2 is YFSETQ in the germline V gene. V gave up 5 bases and J gave up 8 bases; unmatched junction bases: 10.